This T cell receptor beta chain stems from a study of cytomegalovirus exposure and HLA in healthy donors. Study-level findings and limits: Researchers catalogued roughly 170 TCR beta chains as cytomegalovirus-associated. In vitro, three CMV-associated chains proved specific for CMV antigens.

Both 60 Vbeta primers and 13 Jbeta primers went into the PCR. The table came from immunoSEQ multiplex PCR; TCRdb's copy has only in-frame clones and leaves some out. Of around 100,000 clones in the sample, around 82% were seen once. This CDR3 spans 14 amino acids. Trimming left V 1 base short and J 1 base short, with 7 bases between. Germline lookup yields CDR1 SEHNR and CDR2 FQNEAQ (reference sequence). As for this clone: Antigen unknown.

The source is a woman under 30 in good health and CMV-seropositive. The J gene is TRBJ1-1, the V gene TRBV7-9, with D unclear. Sequencing was carried out using PBMCs. The CDR3 sequence is CASSLVAGNTEAFF. The CDR3 nucleotides are TGTGCCAGCAGCTTAGTAGCCGGGAACACTGAAGCTTTCTTT.